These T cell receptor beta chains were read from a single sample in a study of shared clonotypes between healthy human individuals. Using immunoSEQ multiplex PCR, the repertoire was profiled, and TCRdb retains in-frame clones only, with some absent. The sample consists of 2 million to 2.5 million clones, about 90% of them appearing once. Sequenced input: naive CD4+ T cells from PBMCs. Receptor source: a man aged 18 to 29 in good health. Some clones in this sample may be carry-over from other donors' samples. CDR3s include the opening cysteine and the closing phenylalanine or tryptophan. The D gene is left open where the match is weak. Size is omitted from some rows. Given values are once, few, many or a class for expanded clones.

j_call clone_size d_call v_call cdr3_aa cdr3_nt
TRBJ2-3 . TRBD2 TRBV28 CASSSAGGGDTQYF TGTGCCAGCAGTTCAGCGGGAGGAGGAGATACGCAGTATTTT
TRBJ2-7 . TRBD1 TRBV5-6 CASSVDRGSRREQYF TGTGCCAGCAGCGTGGACAGGGGATCGCGGCGCGAGCAGTACTTC
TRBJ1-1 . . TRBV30 CAWSVLGYTEAFF TGTGCCTGGAGTGTATTAGGTTACACTGAAGCTTTCTTT
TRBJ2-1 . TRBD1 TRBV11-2 CASSFLQGTVHNEQFF TGTGCCAGCAGCTTCCTACAGGGGACCGTGCACAATGAGCAGTTCTTC
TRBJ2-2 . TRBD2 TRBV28 CASRGLAGAPGELFF TGTGCCAGCCGAGGACTAGCGGGAGCCCCCGGGGAGCTGTTTTTT
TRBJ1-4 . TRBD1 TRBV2 CASRKDRADEKLFF TGTGCCAGCAGAAAAGACAGGGCCGATGAAAAACTGTTTTTT
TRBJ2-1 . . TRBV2 CASSTLGVEQFF TGTGCCAGTAGCACCCTCGGGGTTGAGCAGTTCTTC
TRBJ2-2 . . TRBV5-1 CASSLAPSPGELFF TGCGCCAGCAGCTTGGCCCCTAGCCCCGGGGAGCTGTTTTTT
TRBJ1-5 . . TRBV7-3 CASSYWEGQPQHF TGTGCCAGCAGCTACTGGGAGGGGCAGCCCCAGCATTTT
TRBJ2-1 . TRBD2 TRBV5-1 CASSLGTSGGPYNEQFF TGCGCCAGCAGCCTGGGGACTAGCGGGGGTCCCTACAATGAGCAGTTCTTC
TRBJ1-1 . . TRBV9 CASNSRGGDTEAFF TGTGCCAGCAACTCACGAGGGGGTGACACTGAAGCTTTCTTT
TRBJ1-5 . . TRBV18 CASSPAGSDQPQHF TGTGCCAGCTCACCGGCCGGGTCGGATCAGCCCCAGCATTTT
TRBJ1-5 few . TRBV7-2 CASSPFRDSNQPQHF TGTGCCAGCAGCCCATTCCGGGACAGCAATCAGCCCCAGCATTTT
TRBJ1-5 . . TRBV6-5 CASSYSGSRQGQPQHF TGTGCCAGCAGTTACTCGGGGAGCAGGCAGGGTCAGCCCCAGCATTTT
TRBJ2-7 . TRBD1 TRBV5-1 CASSLVSGGPYEQYF TGCGCCAGCAGCTTGGTGTCAGGGGGCCCCTACGAGCAGTACTTC
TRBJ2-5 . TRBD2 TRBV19 CASSMGPGLQETQYF TGTGCCAGTAGTATGGGACCGGGACTACAAGAGACCCAGTACTTC
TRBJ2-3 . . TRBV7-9 CASSPGAGSTDTQYF TGTGCCAGCAGCCCCGGGGCAGGGAGCACAGATACGCAGTATTTT
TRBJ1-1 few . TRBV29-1 CSVVVRAEEAFF TGCAGCGTTGTTGTTAGGGCAGAGGAAGCTTTCTTT
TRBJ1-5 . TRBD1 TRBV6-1 CASSWTGSNQPQHF TGTGCCAGCAGCTGGACAGGTAGCAATCAGCCCCAGCATTTT
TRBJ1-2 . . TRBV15 CATSRVWASGYTF TGTGCCACCAGCAGAGTTTGGGCGAGCGGCTACACCTTC
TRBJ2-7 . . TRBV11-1 CASSPGAGLYEQYF TGTGCCAGCAGCCCTGGCGCGGGGCTCTACGAGCAGTACTTC
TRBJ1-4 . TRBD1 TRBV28 CASSSIRDRLSAGKEKLFF TGTGCCAGCAGTTCGATCCGGGACAGGCTCTCCGCGGGTAAAGAAAAACTGTTTTTT
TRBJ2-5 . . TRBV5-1 CASSLVGSTVQETQYF TGCGCCAGCAGCTTGGTTGGCAGTACTGTCCAAGAGACCCAGTACTTC
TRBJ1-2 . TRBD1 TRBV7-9 CASSLVWDREDGYTF TGTGCCAGCAGCTTAGTTTGGGACAGGGAGGATGGCTACACCTTC
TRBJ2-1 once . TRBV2 CASRTAGIAQFF TGTGCCAGCAGGACCGCAGGGATCGCGCAGTTCTTC
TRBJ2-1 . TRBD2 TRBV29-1 CSVPTLAGGTYNEQFF TGCAGCGTCCCGACCCTAGCGGGAGGAACCTACAATGAGCAGTTCTTC
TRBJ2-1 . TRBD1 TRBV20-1 CSAGQENEQFF TGCAGTGCTGGACAGGAAAATGAGCAGTTCTTC
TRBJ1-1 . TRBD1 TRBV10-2 CASSPTGGNTEAFF TGCGCCAGCAGCCCAACAGGGGGCAACACTGAAGCTTTCTTT
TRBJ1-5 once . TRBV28 CASSSGQTSNQPQHF TGTGCCAGCAGTTCCGGTCAGACTAGCAATCAGCCCCAGCATTTT
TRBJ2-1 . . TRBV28 CASSLSATKRRAHNEQFF TGTGCCAGCAGTTTATCCGCGACAAAGCGTCGGGCCCACAATGAGCAGTTCTTC
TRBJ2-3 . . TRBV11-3 CASSLGPTDTQYF TGTGCCAGCAGCTTAGGTCCCACAGATACGCAGTATTTT
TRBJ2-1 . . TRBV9 CASSVRTEGEQFF TGTGCCAGCAGCGTACGGACCGAGGGCGAGCAGTTCTTC
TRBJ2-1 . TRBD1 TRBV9 CASSTQGSRGEQFF TGTGCCAGCAGCACACAGGGGTCCCGGGGTGAGCAGTTCTTC
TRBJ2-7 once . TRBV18 CASSSSGLHIGGYEQYF TGTGCCAGCTCATCTTCGGGACTGCACATCGGGGGCTACGAGCAGTACTTC
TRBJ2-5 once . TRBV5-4 CASSRRPRQETQYF TGTGCCAGCAGCAGACGACCGCGCCAAGAGACCCAGTACTTC
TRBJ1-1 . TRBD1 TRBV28 CASSRRQGWNTEAFF TGTGCCAGCAGTAGACGACAGGGCTGGAACACTGAAGCTTTCTTT
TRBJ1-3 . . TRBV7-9 CASSLRGGNTIYF TGTGCCAGCAGTCTCCGAGGAGGAAACACCATATATTTT
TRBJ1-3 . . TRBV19 CASRWVSSGNTIYF TGTGCCAGTAGGTGGGTGAGCTCTGGAAACACCATATATTTT
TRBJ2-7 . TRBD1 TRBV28 CASTRITGAAYEQYF TGTGCCAGCACTCGGATCACAGGGGCAGCCTACGAGCAGTACTTC
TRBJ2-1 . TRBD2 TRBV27 CASIPRGGLAGARPYNEQFF TGTGCCAGCATCCCCAGGGGGGGACTAGCGGGAGCCCGGCCCTACAATGAGCAGTTCTTC
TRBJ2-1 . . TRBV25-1 CASSGQPNEQFF TGTGCCAGCAGTGGGCAACCGAATGAGCAGTTCTTC
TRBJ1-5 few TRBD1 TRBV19 CASSVDRAGQPQHF TGTGCCAGTAGTGTGGACAGGGCTGGGCAGCCCCAGCATTTT
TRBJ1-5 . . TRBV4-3 CASSQGRGQPQHF TGCGCCAGCAGCCAAGGAAGGGGTCAGCCCCAGCATTTT
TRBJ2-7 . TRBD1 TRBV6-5 CASSSSWDSSYEQYF TGTGCCAGCAGTTCGTCTTGGGACAGCAGCTACGAGCAGTACTTC
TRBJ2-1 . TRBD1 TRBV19 CASLLQGAGNNEQFF TGTGCCAGCCTTTTACAGGGGGCAGGCAACAATGAGCAGTTCTTC